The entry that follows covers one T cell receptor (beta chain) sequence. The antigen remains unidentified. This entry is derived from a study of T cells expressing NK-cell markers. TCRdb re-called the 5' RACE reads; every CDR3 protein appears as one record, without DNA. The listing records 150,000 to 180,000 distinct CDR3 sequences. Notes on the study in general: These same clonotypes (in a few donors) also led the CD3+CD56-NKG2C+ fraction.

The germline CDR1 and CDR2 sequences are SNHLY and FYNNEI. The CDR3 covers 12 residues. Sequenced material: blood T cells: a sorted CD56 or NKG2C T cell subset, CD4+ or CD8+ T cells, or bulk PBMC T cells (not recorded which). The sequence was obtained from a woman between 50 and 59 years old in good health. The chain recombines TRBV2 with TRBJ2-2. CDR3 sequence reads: CAITRVAGELFF.